This paragraph reports one TCR beta chain. There are 17 residues in the CDR3. Germline-derived CDR1 and CDR2 are GTSNPN and SVGIG (reference sequence). V was cut by 0 bases and J by 5 bases, with 19 bases left in between. Roughly 0.45 to 1 ug RNA was reverse transcribed with random hexamers. One entry per CDR3 protein results from TCRdb running MiXCR on the immunoSEQ multiplex PCR reads. The sample contains around 280,000 distinct CDR3 sequences, around 92% of which appear only once. These data come from a study of CD8 T cells in Susac syndrome. Sequencing input: CD4+ T cells from PBMCs. This chain links TRBV30 with TRBJ1-4, with D possibly TRBD1 on 5 matching bases. The clonotype originates from a human donor with multiple sclerosis. The CDR3 loop is CAWSVRRTPLGNEKLFF. In nucleotides, the CDR3 is TGTGCCTGGAGTGTACGACGGACACCCCTGGGCAATGAAAAACTGTTTTTT.